This T cell receptor (beta chain) was documented in a study of tissue T cells after allogeneic stem cell transplantation (dated by TCRdb to between 2022 and 2023). Turning to the overall study: Every GVHD patient received a graft from a donor; a handful of grafts were unmodified and three were CD34-selected to deplete T cells. When multiple samples of a tissue existed, pathologist review of H&E sections prioritized samples with histologically apparent lymphocytes for sequencing. TCR beta repertoires were profiled across many tissues obtained from research autopsies of patients with and without GVHD, as well as in mouse models of GVHD. The human arm was conducted as a prospective observational study, and neither blinding nor randomization was performed.

Looking up the germline V gene yields CDR1 SGHNT and CDR2 YENEEA. V is cut by 4 bases and J by 4 bases, and the space between the germline ends is 16 bases. The CDR3 spans 15 residues, from the cysteine through the phenylalanine. Only the CDR3 region is kept as DNA, spanning 45 bases read in frame from base 1. Paper-wide results and their limitations: A small and clinically heterogeneous patient cohort was studied, and sampling depth was acknowledged as a limitation. Within patients, how anatomically similar the tissues were was a key factor in shaping TCR repertoire composition, regardless of disease or transplant status. In both patients and mice, T cells from blood and spleen picked up only a limited part of the TCR repertoire that was detected in tissues. Not many T cell clones showed up in more than one patient, yet clustering based on motifs uncovered repertoire signatures that were shared across patients in a tissue-specific way. The study did not establish which tissue TCRs were alloreactive or antigen-specific, and some clones may have been host cells that persisted.

Interpreted using the paper, the time point label stands for: human tissue collected at research (rapid) autopsy. Over a roughly three-year period, roughly seven adult allo-HCT recipients who had steroid-refractory GVHD were prospectively enrolled in a research-autopsy study. Gastrointestinal GVHD was present in all GVHD patients, each of whom received several lines of GVHD-directed therapy, and several of these patients also had skin involvement. After a median post-mortem interval of around 9.8 hours, autopsy tissues were collected, including GI sites from esophagus to rectum, liver, skin, and lymphoid organs such as spleen. Each autopsy specimen was cut in two, with one portion flash-frozen in liquid nitrogen and the remainder formalin-fixed, and the outer muscle layers of GI specimens were removed. Genomic DNA was extracted from frozen tissues using the Mag-Bind Blood & Tissue DNA HDQ 96 Kit on a Chemagic 360 or the DNeasy Blood & Tissue Kit. Because of concern about red blood cell contamination, the extracted DNA went through further purification with the Genomic DNA Clean & Concentrator-25 kit.

To note about this clone: The antigen this receptor binds is unknown. It has no much larger one-base neighbor in the sample; base qualities were not kept.

The library relied on the immunoSEQ multiplex PCR assay. TCRbeta CDR3 sequencing was performed at survey depth by Adaptive Biotechnologies, and CDR3 sequences, V/J genes, productive frequency and template counts were reported. Amplification of TCR beta CDR3 regions started from genomic DNA instead of RNA. Turning to the authors' computational methods: Jensen-Shannon divergence was used to quantify pairwise repertoire overlap between tissues, with a value of 1 indicating complete divergence and a value of 0 indicating identical repertoires. Tissues were clustered by single-linkage agglomerative hierarchical clustering of pairwise JSD values, and the clustering results were displayed as dendrograms. GLIPH2 was run on all patient samples with simulation_depth 1000, kmer_min_depth 3 and cdr3_length_cutoff 8, and groups with more than two unique CDR3s were retained. A standardized tissue-overlap score was generated by extrapolating Jaccard GLIPH-group overlap across patients to a standard repertoire size of 1000 clones. Associations of diversity with clinical or experimental variables used linear mixed-effect models with tissue fixed effects and individual random effects. What TCRdb holds here is the immuneACCESS table cut down to in-frame rearrangements. Part of the clones is not present; checked against another copy, under half of the missing clones reflect an unresolved V gene, and the others are unexplained. V and J calls and clone size are given by that table; D and trimming were obtained from the DNA. This sample holds fewer than 2,000 clones; approximately 86% were observed only once. The biggest ten clones account for less than 9% of the sample.

This TCR was recovered from a male patient older than 55 with steroid-refractory graft-versus-host disease after an allogeneic stem cell transplant. In patients who had a transplant, some T cells may come from the graft donor. The sequenced sample was liver tissue, obtained at autopsy. Recombination joined TRBV11-3 with TRBJ2-5, with the D gene not confidently named. The bases read TGTGCCAGCAGCTCTTCGGGTGGCGGTGGAGAGACCCAGTACTTC. It is translated as CASSSSGGGGETQYF.